The T cell receptor beta chain under discussion was sequenced for a study of response to subunit inactivated influenza vaccine. This clonotype was counted only a few times. The CDR3 contains 14 residues. The V end was cut by 3 bases, the J end by 0 bases, with 11 bases between. Germline values: CDR1 DFQATT, CDR2 SNEGSKA (reference sequence). A single record per CDR3 protein comes from TCRdb applying MiXCR to the RT-PCR reads. The data hold 500,000 or so distinct CDR3 sequences, with approximately 15% observed a single time. The source was CD4+ T cells sorted from PBMCs, collected roughly 24 months after vaccination. This rearrangement joins TRBV20-1 to TRBJ1-1; TRBD1 might be the D (5 bases). The clonotype originates from a man between 45 and 75 years old who received an inactivated influenza vaccine. CDR3 nucleotide sequence: TGCAGTGCTAGGGACCGGGGGATGAACACTGAAGCTTTCTTT. This translates into CSARDRGMNTEAFF.